This TCR beta chain was recovered during a study of blood T cells in healthy people across ages. Findings and limits, study-wide: Long-lived donors carried more naive CD4+ cells and greater diversity than aged donors. Across the age range, TCR beta diversity per million T cells fell in a roughly linear way.

The second PCR ran about 7 to 12 cycles with a sample-barcoded 5' primer and J-beta primers. MiXCR, applied by TCRdb to the 5' RACE reads, yields one record per CDR3 protein. The sample has around 1,900,000 distinct CDR3 sequences; roughly 43% are singletons. Points on this clonotype: Its cognate antigen is unknown.

Source material: blood. The sequence came from a human donor in good health.

The CDR3 coding sequence is TGCGCCAGCAGCTTGGGCGGCAGGTGGAAGGATGGCTACACCTTC. Amino acids: CASSLGGRWKDGYTF. The chain combines TRBV5-1 with TRBJ1-2; D gene unclear. The CDR3 length is 15 residues. The germline V gene encodes CDR1 SGHRS and CDR2 YFSETQ. The germline V and J ends were trimmed by 0 bases and 6 bases, with 15 bases remaining between them.